These T cell receptor beta chains were read from a single sample in a study of blood T cell repertoires in COVID-19. This table comes from immunoSEQ multiplex PCR, and its TCRdb copy is limited to in-frame clones, with some not included. Of some 170,000 clones listed, roughly four fifths are singletons. The material sequenced was peripheral blood. These receptor sequences come from a woman aged 40 to 49 with COVID-19, enrolled during active disease. Both conserved end residues are part of each CDR3. Each record gives: V gene, D gene, clone size, J gene, CDR3 protein, CDR3 DNA. A D gene is named only where the DNA matches it firmly. Size is stated for part of the rows, as once, few or many counts, or as a class when the clone is expanded.

TRBV3-1/TRBV3-2,.,.,TRBJ1-1,CASSHADRELKAFF,TGTGCCAGCAGCCATGCTGACAGAGAGCTTAAAGCTTTCTTT
TRBV7-8,.,.,TRBJ2-2,CASSRKQQGTGELFF,TGTGCCAGCAGCAGAAAGCAACAGGGAACCGGGGAGCTGTTTTTT
TRBV28,.,.,TRBJ1-2,CASSLVSYGYTF,TGTGCCAGCAGTTTAGTCAGCTATGGCTACACCTTC
TRBV6-1,TRBD1,once,TRBJ2-1,CASSGTGGVPYNEQFF,TGTGCCAGCAGTGGGACAGGGGGCGTTCCGTACAATGAGCAGTTCTTC
TRBV5-4,.,.,TRBJ2-4,CASSLALPGVGAKNIQYF,TGTGCCAGCAGCTTGGCTCTTCCGGGAGTCGGGGCCAAAAACATTCAGTACTTC
TRBV6-1,.,.,TRBJ1-6,CASSDQWPNSPLHF,TGTGCCAGCAGTGATCAGTGGCCCAATTCACCCCTCCACTTT
TRBV19,.,.,TRBJ1-2,CASSLRERAYGYTF,TGTGCCAGTAGTCTCCGGGAGAGGGCCTATGGCTACACCTTC
TRBV27,TRBD1,.,TRBJ2-4,CATGQGAAKNIQYF,TGTGCCACGGGACAGGGGGCGGCCAAAAACATTCAGTACTTC
TRBV27,TRBD1,.,TRBJ1-2,CASSFGRGIGGYTF,TGTGCCAGCAGTTTTGGCAGGGGGATTGGTGGCTACACCTTC
TRBV19,TRBD1,.,TRBJ1-5,CASSDRVEGQPQHF,TGTGCCAGTTCTGACAGGGTTGAGGGTCAGCCCCAGCATTTT
TRBV13,.,.,TRBJ2-3,CASSFRGRKVGDTQYF,TGTGCCAGCAGCTTTAGGGGGAGAAAGGTTGGAGATACGCAGTATTTT
TRBV14,.,few,TRBJ2-7,CASSTSGPIHRGSYEQYF,TGTGCCAGCAGCACCTCCGGCCCAATCCATCGGGGCTCCTACGAGCAGTACTTC
TRBV10-2,.,.,TRBJ2-3,CASTPDGSTDTQYF,TGCGCCAGCACTCCCGACGGGTCCACAGATACGCAGTATTTT
TRBV4-2,TRBD2,.,TRBJ2-5,CASSQGASGGQETQYF,TGTGCCAGCAGCCAAGGGGCTAGCGGGGGGCAAGAGACCCAGTACTTC
TRBV10-3,TRBD1,.,TRBJ2-5,CAIKGGQGTETQYF,TGTGCCATCAAAGGCGGACAGGGGACAGAGACCCAGTACTTC
TRBV28,.,.,TRBJ2-3,CASQGVTDTQYF,TGTGCCAGCCAAGGGGTCACAGATACGCAGTATTTT
TRBV9,TRBD2,.,TRBJ2-1,CASSLERERNEQFF,TGTGCCAGCAGCCTAGAGCGGGAGCGGAATGAGCAGTTCTTC
TRBV7-9,TRBD2,.,TRBJ2-1,CASSLALRASGSYNEQFF,TGTGCCAGCAGCTTAGCGCTTAGGGCTAGCGGGAGCTACAATGAGCAGTTCTTC
TRBV27,.,few,TRBJ2-1,CASSSLRGSYNEQFF,TGTGCCAGCAGTTCGCTACGGGGCTCCTACAATGAGCAGTTCTTC
TRBV4-1,.,.,TRBJ2-1,CASSQGVSVFF,TGCGCCAGCAGCCAAGGTGTCTCGGTCTTCTTC
TRBV28,TRBD2,.,TRBJ2-5,CASRSSGSLETQYF,TGTGCCAGCAGGTCTAGCGGGAGTTTGGAGACCCAGTACTTC
TRBV19,.,.,TRBJ1-1,CASSDDGGNTEAFF,TGTGCCAGTAGCGACGACGGGGGGAACACTGAAGCTTTCTTT
TRBV7-6,.,.,TRBJ2-2,CASSVSGTPNTGELFF,TGTGCCAGCAGCGTCTCCGGGACACCGAACACCGGGGAGCTGTTTTTT
TRBV29-1,TRBD1,once,TRBJ2-2,CSAETGTGELFF,TGCAGCGCCGAGACAGGGACCGGGGAGCTGTTTTTT
TRBV11-3,TRBD1,once,TRBJ2-1,CASSLGWGQGTDNEQFF,TGTGCCAGCAGCTTAGGTTGGGGACAGGGAACGGACAATGAGCAGTTCTTC
TRBV5-4,.,.,TRBJ2-3,CASSLPTSTDTQYF,TGTGCCAGCAGCTTGCCTACTAGCACAGATACGCAGTATTTT
TRBV10-3,.,.,TRBJ1-2,CAISPRGVVYTF,TGTGCCATCAGTCCTCGAGGAGTAGTCTACACCTTC
TRBV29-1,TRBD2,.,TRBJ2-1,CGLMGLRNNEQFF,TGCGGTCTTATGGGACTAAGAAACAATGAGCAGTTCTTC
TRBV27,TRBD2,.,TRBJ2-7,CASSLYTGAGVREQYF,TGTGCCAGCAGTCTCTATACGGGAGCGGGAGTTCGCGAGCAGTACTTC
TRBV11-3,TRBD1,.,TRBJ2-1,CASSLGGQGLGQFF,TGTGCCAGCAGCTTAGGCGGACAGGGTTTAGGGCAGTTCTTC